This TCR beta chain was profiled in a study of graft-versus-host responses after intestinal transplantation. Across the whole study: The whole recipient group had anti-thymocyte globulin induction followed by tacrolimus and steroids for around 3 years. Study findings and constraints: GvH clonotypes were identified within recipient marrow, with a subset emerging first in ileum or blood. Graft-donor T cell macrochimerism coincided with high graft-versus-host to host-versus-graft clonal ratios in allografts.

A word on this clone: Its antigen is unidentified.

Sequenced by immunoSEQ multiplex PCR; TCRdb stores in-frame clones only, minus some. The repertoire holds tens of thousands of clones, 90% to 95% seen once, with approximately 0.21% in the top ten. CDR1 ENHRY and CDR2 SYGVKD come from the germline V gene. V was pared by 8 bases and J by 4 bases, with 16 bases of the junction left unmatched. CDR3 length: 18 amino acids. The chain couples TRBV10-3 to TRBJ2-1; the match to TRBD2 covers 11 bases. This receptor was identified in a human donor who was the organ donor for an intestinal transplant. The sequencing here drew on unstimulated CD8+ T cells sorted from spleen or lymph node cells, taken before transplant. The CDR3 here is CAIVPSGGLTTVYNEQFF. DNA of the CDR3: TGTGCCATCGTACCTAGCGGGGGGCTCACTACGGTGTACAATGAGCAGTTCTTC.